This T cell receptor beta chain was sequenced in a study of graft-versus-host responses after intestinal transplantation. Clones were sequenced by immunoSEQ multiplex PCR, and TCRdb holds only the in-frame ones, with some missing. This table holds 80,000 to 100,000 clones, roughly 90% found once. Concerning this clone itself: Its matching antigen is unknown.

This TCR came from a human donor who received an intestinal transplant. The sample here was unstimulated CD4+ T cells sorted from spleen or lymph node cells, taken before intestinal transplant.

For the CDR3, the DNA is TGCAGCGTTGAAGTACAGAGAGCTAACTATGGCTACACCTTC. Its protein is CSVEVQRANYGYTF. The chain links TRBV29-1 to TRBJ1-2; no definite D call. V lost 1 base and J lost 0, with 9 bases in between. This CDR3 contains 14 residues. In germline, CDR1 is SQVTM, CDR2 ANQGSEA.